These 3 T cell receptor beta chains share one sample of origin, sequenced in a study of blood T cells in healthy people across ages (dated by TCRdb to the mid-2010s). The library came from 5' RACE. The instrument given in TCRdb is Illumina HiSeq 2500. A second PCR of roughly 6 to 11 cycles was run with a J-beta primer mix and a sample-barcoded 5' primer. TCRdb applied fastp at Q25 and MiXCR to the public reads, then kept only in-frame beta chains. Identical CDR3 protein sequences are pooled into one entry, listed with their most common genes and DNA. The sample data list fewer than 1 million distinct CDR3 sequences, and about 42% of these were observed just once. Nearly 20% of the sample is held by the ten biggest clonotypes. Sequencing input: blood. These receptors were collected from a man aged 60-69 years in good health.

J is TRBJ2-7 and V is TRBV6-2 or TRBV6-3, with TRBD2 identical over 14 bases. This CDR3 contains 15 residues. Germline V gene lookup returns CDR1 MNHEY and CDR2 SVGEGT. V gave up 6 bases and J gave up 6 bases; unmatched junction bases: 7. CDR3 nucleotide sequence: TGTGCCAGCAGGGGGACTAGCGGGGGTCGCAGCGAGCAGTACTTC. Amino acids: CASRGTSGGRSEQYF.

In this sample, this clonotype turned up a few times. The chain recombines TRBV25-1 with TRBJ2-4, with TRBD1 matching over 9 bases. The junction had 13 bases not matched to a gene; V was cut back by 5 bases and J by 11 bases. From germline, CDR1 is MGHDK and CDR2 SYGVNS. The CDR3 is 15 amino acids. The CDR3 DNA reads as TGTGCCAGCAGTACACTCGGGACAGGGCGGGTAGTTCAGTACTTC. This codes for CASSTLGTGRVVQYF.

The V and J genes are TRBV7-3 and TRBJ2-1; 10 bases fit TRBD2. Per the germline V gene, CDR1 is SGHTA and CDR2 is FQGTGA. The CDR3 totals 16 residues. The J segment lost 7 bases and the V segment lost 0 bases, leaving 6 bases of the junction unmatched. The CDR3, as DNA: TGTGCCAGCAGCTTAACGTTAGCGGGGGGTCGAAATGAGCAGTTCTTC. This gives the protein CASSLTLAGGRNEQFF.